This TCR beta chain was sequenced for a study of T cells after yellow fever vaccination. About the study: The authors prepared low-cell-number fractions using SMART-Seq v4 Ultra Low Input.

V lost 0 bases and J 5 bases, leaving 5 bases between the germline ends. The CDR3 contains 13 residues. This clonotype turned up a few times. Antigen unknown. The authors made TCR cDNA by 5'RACE template switching, adding a universal primer site and UMIs. TCRdb used MiXCR to reprocess the 5' RACE reads, holding one entry per CDR3 protein. This table has about 210,000 distinct CDR3 sequences, approximately 3% appearing once. Study findings and constraints: On re-exposure, the response was weaker but peaked faster, at day 5 versus 15. At around 95% for CD4 and approximately 89% for CD8, most primary-vaccination clones showed up again after the booster.

This chain links TRBV12-3 or TRBV12-4 with TRBJ1-5; D gene uncertain. The sequence derives from a man aged 18 to 30 who received the YFV17D yellow fever vaccine. The sequencing used CD4+ T cells sorted from PBMCs, collected 10 days after the yellow fever booster vaccination. This chain's CDR3 is CASSLAPYQPQHF. CDR3 nucleotides: TGTGCCAGCAGTTTAGCGCCGTATCAGCCCCAGCATTTT.